The present TCR beta chain was sequenced within a study of blood T cells in healthy people across ages. Overall study results and limits: For the donors, CMV status was unknown and possibly confounded expanded clonotype changes.

The CDR3 runs 14 residues. In germline, CDR1 is MNHEY, CDR2 SMNVEV (reference sequence). V lost 6 bases and J 3 bases, leaving 12 bases between the germline ends. This clonotype was seen only a few times. The antigen is not known. Next came a second PCR, run for about 7 to 12 cycles, which used a sample-barcoded 5' primer along with a J-beta primer mix. TCRdb recomputed calls from the 5' RACE reads with MiXCR, one row per CDR3 protein. The sample shows more than 800,000 distinct CDR3 sequences, about 30% of them seen only once. The sequenced sample consisted of blood. The chain couples TRBV27 to TRBJ1-5; D not resolved. The TCR was taken from a woman over 75 in good health. This CDR3 is CASRSALFNQPQHF. CDR3 DNA sequence: TGTGCCAGCAGATCAGCGCTATTCAATCAGCCCCAGCATTTT.